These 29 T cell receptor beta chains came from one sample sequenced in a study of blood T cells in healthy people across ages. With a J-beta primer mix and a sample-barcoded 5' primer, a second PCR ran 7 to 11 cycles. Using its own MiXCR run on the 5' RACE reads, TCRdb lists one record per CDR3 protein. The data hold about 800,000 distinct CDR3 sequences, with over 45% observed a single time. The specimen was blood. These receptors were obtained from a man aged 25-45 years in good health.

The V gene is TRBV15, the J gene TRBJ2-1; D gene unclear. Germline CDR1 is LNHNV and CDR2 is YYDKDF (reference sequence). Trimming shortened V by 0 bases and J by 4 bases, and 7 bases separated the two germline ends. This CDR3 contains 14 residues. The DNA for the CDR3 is TGTGCCACCAGCAGAGATGTGTTTTACAATGAGCAGTTCTTC. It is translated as CATSRDVFYNEQFF.

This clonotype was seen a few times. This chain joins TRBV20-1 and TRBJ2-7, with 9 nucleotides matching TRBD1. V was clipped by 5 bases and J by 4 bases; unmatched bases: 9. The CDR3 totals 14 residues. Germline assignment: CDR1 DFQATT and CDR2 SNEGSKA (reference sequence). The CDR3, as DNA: TGCAGTGCTGAACTGGGGGACAGGGAGTACGAGCAGTACTTC. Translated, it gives CSAELGDREYEQYF.

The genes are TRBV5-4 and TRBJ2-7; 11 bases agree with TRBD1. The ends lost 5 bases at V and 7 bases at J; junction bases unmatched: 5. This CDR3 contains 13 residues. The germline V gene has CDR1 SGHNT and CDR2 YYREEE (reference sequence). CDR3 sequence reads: CASSRTGGGEQYF. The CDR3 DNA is TGTGCCAGCAGTCGGACAGGGGGCGGAGAGCAGTACTTC.

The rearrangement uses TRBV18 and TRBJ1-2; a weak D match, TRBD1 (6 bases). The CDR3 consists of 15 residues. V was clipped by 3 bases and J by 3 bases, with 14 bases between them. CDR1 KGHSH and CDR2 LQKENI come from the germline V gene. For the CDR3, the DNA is TGTGCCAGCTCACCGCTCCAGGGGCAGGACTATGGCTACACCTTC. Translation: CASSPLQGQDYGYTF.

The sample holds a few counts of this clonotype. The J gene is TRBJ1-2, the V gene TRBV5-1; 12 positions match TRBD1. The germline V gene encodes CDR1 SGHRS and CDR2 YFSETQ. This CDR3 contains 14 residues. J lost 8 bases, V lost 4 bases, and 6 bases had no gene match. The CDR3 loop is CASSTGQGAIGYTF. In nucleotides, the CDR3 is TGCGCCAGCAGCACGGGACAGGGGGCGATCGGCTACACCTTC.

Written as DNA, the CDR3 is TGTGCCAGCGGGAGGGCCGCAGATACGCAGTATTTT. Residues: CASGRAADTQYF. This rearrangement joins TRBV6-2 or TRBV6-3 to TRBJ2-3; TRBD2 aligns across 7 bases. The CDR3 is 12 residues long. V lost 8 bases, J lost 4 bases, and 3 bases stayed unmatched. Germline lookup yields CDR1 MNHEY and CDR2 SVGEGT.

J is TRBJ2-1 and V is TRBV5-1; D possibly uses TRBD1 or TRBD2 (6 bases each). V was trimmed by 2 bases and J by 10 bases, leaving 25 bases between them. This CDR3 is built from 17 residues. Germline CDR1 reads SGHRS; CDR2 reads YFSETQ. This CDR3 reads CASSFDLGGTGTWEQFF. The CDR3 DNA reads TGCGCCAGCAGCTTCGACCTCGGCGGGACCGGGACATGGGAGCAGTTCTTC.

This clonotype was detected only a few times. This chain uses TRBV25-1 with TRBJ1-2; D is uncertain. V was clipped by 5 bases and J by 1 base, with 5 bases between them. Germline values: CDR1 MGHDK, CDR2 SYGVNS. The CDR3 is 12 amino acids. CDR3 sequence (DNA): TGTGCCAGCAGTTGGGGTAACTATGGCTACACCTTC. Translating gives CASSWGNYGYTF.

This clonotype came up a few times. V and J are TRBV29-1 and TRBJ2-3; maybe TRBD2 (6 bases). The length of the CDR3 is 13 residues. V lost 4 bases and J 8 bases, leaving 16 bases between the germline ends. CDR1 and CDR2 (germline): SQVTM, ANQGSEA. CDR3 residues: CSVGTTIWGTQYF. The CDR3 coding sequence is TGCAGCGTTGGGACTACCATCTGGGGTACGCAGTATTTT.

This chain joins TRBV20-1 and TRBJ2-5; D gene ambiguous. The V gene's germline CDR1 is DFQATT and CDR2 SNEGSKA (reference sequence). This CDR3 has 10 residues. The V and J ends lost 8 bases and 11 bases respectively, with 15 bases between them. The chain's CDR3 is CSTNANEQYF. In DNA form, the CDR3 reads TGCAGTACCAACGCCAATGAGCAGTACTTC.

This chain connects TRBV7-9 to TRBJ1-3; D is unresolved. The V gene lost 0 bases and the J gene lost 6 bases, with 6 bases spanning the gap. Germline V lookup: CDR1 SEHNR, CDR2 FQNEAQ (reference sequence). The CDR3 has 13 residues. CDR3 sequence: CASSLASSNTIYF. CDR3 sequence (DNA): TGTGCCAGCAGCTTAGCTTCCTCAAACACCATATATTTT.

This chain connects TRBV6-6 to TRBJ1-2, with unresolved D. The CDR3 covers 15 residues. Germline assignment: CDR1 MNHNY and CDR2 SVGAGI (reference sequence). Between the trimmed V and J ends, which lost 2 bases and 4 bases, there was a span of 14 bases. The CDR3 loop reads CASSYGGSVAYGYTF. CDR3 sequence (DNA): TGTGCCAGCAGTTACGGTGGAAGTGTTGCCTATGGCTACACCTTC.

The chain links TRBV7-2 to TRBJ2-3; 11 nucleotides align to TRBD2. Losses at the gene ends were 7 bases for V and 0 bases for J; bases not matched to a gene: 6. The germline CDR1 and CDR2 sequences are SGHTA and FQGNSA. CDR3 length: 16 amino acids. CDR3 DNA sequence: TGTGCCAGCAACCCTCTAGCGGGAGGTAGCACAGATACGCAGTATTTT. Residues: CASNPLAGGSTDTQYF.

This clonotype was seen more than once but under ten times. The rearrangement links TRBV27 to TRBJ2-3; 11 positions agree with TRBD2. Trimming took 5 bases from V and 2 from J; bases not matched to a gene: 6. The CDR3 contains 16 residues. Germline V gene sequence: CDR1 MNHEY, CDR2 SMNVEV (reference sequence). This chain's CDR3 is CASSPLAGGITDTQYF. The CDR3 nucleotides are TGTGCCAGCAGTCCCTTAGCGGGAGGGATCACAGATACGCAGTATTTT.

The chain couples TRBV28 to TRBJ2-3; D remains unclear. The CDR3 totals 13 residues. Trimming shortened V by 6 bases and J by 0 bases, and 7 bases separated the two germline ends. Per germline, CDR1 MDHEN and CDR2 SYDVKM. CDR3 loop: CASRSLSTDTQYF. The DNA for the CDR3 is TGTGCCAGCAGATCACTGAGCACAGATACGCAGTATTTT.

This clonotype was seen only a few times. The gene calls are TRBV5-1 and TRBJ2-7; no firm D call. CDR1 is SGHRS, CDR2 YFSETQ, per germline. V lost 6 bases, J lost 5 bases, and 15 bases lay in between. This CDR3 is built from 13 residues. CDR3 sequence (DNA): TGCGCCAGCACCACCGAAGTTCGAGACGAGCAGTACTTC. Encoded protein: CASTTEVRDEQYF.

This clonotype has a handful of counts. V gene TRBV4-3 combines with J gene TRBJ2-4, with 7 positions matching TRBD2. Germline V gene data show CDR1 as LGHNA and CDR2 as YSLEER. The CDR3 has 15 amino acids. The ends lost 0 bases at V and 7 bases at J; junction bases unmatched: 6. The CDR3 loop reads CASSQDGGSSNIQYF. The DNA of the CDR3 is TGCGCCAGCAGCCAAGATGGCGGGAGTTCCAACATTCAGTACTTC.

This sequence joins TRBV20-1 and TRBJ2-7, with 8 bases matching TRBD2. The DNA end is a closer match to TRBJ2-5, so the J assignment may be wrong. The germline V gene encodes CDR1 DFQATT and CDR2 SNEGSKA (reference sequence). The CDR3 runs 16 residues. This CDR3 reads CSASTLAGVGRETQYF. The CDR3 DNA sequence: TGCAGTGCTAGTACTCTAGCGGGTGTTGGGCGAGAGACCCAGTACTTC.

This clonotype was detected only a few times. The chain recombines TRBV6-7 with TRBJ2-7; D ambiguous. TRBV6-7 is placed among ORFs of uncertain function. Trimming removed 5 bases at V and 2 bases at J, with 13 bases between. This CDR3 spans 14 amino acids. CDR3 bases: TGTGCCAGCAGTCCTGTGGGAAGACCCTACGAGCAGTACTTC. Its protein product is CASSPVGRPYEQYF.

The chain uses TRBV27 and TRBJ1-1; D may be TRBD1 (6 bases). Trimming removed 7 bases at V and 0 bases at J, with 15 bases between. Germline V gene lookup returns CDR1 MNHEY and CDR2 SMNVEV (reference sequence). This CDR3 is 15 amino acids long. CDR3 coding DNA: TGTGCCAGCAAGCAACAGGGATACATGAACACTGAAGCTTTCTTT. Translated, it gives CASKQQGYMNTEAFF.

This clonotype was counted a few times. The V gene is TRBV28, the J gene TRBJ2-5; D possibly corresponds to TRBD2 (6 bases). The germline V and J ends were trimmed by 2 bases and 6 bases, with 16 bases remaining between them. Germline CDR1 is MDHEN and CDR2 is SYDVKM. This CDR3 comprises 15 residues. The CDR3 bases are TGTGCCAGCAGTTTACCCTCGACGGGAGTTAAGACCCAGTACTTC. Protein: CASSLPSTGVKTQYF.

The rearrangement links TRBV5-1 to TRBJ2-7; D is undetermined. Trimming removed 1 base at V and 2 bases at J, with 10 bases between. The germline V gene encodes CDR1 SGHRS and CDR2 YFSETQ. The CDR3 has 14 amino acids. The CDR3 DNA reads TGCGCCAGCAGCTTGTACGGGCTTACCTACGAGCAGTACTTC. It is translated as CASSLYGLTYEQYF.

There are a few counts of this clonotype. CDR3 sequence reads: CSSRTSGSFDEQFF. Written as DNA, the CDR3 is TGCAGCTCCCGCACTAGCGGGAGTTTCGATGAGCAGTTCTTC. The rearrangement uses TRBV29-1 and TRBJ2-1; 11 nucleotides line up with TRBD2. CDR1 and CDR2 from the germline V gene are SQVTM and ANQGSEA. The CDR3 spans 14 residues. J was trimmed by 8 bases and V by 8 bases; bases with no gene match: 11.

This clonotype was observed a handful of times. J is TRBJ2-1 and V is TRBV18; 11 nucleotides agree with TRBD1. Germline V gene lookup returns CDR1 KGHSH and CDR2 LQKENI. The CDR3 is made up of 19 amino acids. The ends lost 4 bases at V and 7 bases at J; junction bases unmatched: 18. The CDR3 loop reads CASSQQVVKIRDRGNEQFF. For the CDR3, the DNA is TGTGCCAGCTCACAACAAGTCGTGAAAATCCGGGACAGGGGGAATGAGCAGTTCTTC. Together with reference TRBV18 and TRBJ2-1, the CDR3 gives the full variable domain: NAGVMQNPRHLVRRRGQEARLRCSPMKGHSHVYWYRQLPEEGLKFMVYLQKENIIDESGMPKERFSAEFPKEGPSILRIQQVVRGDSAAYFCASSQQVVKIRDRGNEQFFGPGTRLTVL.

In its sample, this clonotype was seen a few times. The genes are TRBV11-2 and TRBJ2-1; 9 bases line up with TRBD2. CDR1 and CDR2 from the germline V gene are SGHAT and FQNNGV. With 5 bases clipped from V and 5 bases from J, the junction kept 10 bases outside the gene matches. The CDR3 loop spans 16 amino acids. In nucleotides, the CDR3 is TGTGCCAGCAGCGCCATAACTAGCGGGTCCGACAATGAGCAGTTCTTC. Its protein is CASSAITSGSDNEQFF.

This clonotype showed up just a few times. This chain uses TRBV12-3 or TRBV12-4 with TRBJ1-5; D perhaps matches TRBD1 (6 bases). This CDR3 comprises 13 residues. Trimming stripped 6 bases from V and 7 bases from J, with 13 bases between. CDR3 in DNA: TGTGCCAGCAGCCTCGGACAGATCCAGCCCCAGCATTTT. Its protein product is CASSLGQIQPQHF.

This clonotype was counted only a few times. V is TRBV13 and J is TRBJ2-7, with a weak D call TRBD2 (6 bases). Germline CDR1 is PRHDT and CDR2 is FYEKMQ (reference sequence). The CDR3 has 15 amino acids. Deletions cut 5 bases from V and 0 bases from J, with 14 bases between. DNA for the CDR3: TGTGCCAGCAGCCCTATGGGGGGTCCCTCCTACGAGCAGTACTTC. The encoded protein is CASSPMGGPSYEQYF.

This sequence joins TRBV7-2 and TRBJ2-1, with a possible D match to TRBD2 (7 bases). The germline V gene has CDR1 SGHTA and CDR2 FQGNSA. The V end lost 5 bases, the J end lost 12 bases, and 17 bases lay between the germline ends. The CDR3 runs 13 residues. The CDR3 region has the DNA TGTGCCAGCAGCCAAACGCCCGGGGGGCGGCAGTTCTTC. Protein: CASSQTPGGRQFF.

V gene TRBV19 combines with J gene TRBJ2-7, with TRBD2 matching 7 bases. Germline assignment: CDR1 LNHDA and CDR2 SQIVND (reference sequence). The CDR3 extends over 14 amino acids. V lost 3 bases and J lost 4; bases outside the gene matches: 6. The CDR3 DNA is TGTGCCAGTAGTATCCGGGGAGGGCTTTACGAGCAGTACTTC. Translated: CASSIRGGLYEQYF. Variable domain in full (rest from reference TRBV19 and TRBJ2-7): DGGITQSPKYLFRKEGQNVTLSCEQNLNHDAMYWYRQDPGQGLRLIYYSQIVNDFQKGDIAEGYSVSREKKESFPLTVTSAQKNPTAFYLCASSIRGGLYEQYFGPGTRLTVT.